This TCR beta chain is drawn from a study of radiotherapy plus CTLA-4 blockade in lung cancer. Across the study: There were objective responses in 15% to 20% of patients, and around 31% had disease control. Study conclusions and caveats: After treatment with radiotherapy plus ipilimumab, TCR clones that came from the tumor expanded in blood.

It was focal radiation plus CTLA-4 blockade with ipilimumab that patients with chemo-refractory metastatic non-small-cell lung cancer received. Method: immunoSEQ multiplex PCR; TCRdb's copy keeps in-frame clones and lacks some. The table records 40,000 to 45,000 clones, 70% to 80% of them present only once. After removal of 2 bases from V and 6 bases from J, the junction contained 9 bases not matched to a gene. There are 15 residues in the CDR3. Germline CDR1 reads LNHDA; CDR2 reads SQIVND (reference sequence). For this clone: No antigen is known for it.

This clonotype originated in a human donor with non-small cell lung cancer who had stable disease on radiotherapy plus ipilimumab. The sequencing here drew on peripheral blood, taken from a patient treated with radiotherapy plus ipilimumab. The chain combines TRBV19 with TRBJ2-7; TRBD1 aligns across 8 bases. The CDR3 DNA reads TGTGCCAGTAGTATAAAACCGGGACAGGTTTTCGAGCAGTACTTC. Protein: CASSIKPGQVFEQYF. Looking up the rest from reference TRBV19 and TRBJ2-7 gives the full variable domain: DGGITQSPKYLFRKEGQNVTLSCEQNLNHDAMYWYRQDPGQGLRLIYYSQIVNDFQKGDIAEGYSVSREKKESFPLTVTSAQKNPTAFYLCASSIKPGQVFEQYFGPGTRLTVT.